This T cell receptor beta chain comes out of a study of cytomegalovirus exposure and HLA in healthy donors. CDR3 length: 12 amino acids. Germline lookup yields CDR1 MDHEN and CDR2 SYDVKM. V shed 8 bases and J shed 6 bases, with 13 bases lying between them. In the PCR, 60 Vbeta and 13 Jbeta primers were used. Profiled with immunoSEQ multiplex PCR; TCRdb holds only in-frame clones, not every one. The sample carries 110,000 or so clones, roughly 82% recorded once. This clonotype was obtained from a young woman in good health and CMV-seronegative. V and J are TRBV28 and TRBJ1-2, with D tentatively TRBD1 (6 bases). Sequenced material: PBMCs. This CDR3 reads CASRRGGHGYTF. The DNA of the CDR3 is TGTGCCAGCCGGAGGGGGGGGCATGGCTACACCTTC.